One and the same sample provided the 19 T cell receptor beta chains below, sequenced in a study of blood T cell repertoires in COVID-19 (dated by TCRdb to about 2020). The library was made by the immunoSEQ multiplex PCR assay. The table was pulled from immuneACCESS by TCRdb, which kept in-frame rearrangements only. Such tables lose some clones; where checked, under half of the loss comes from unresolved V genes, and the rest has no known cause. Here the sample has some 180,000 clones; 65% to 90% occur a single time. Less than 5.5% of the sample comes from the top ten. The sample consisted of PBMCs or T cells enriched from blood (not recorded which). Every receptor here comes from a woman aged 55-69 years with acute COVID-19.

This chain uses TRBV12-5 with TRBJ2-1; D possibly corresponds to TRBD2 (5 bases). Germline V gene lookup returns CDR1 LGHNT and CDR2 FRNRAP. The CDR3 sequence is 15 residues long. Trimming left V 0 bases short and J 6 bases short, with 12 bases between. CDR3 in DNA: TGTGCTAGTGGTTTGGTATCGGGGTGGGGCAATGAGCAGTTCTTC. Translation: CASGLVSGWGNEQFF. Combining the CDR3 with reference TRBV12-5 and TRBJ2-1 gives the whole variable domain DARVTQTPRHKVTEMGQEVTMRCQPILGHNTVFWYRQTMMQGLELLAYFRNRAPLDDSGMPKDRFSAEMPDATLATLKIQPSEPRDSAVYFCASGLVSGWGNEQFFGPGTRLTVL.

The chain recombines TRBV7-2 with TRBJ2-1, with 9 bases fitting TRBD2. The CDR3 covers 16 residues. The germline V gene has CDR1 SGHTA and CDR2 FQGNSA. V lost 6 bases to trimming and J lost 7 bases; unmatched junction nucleotides: 13. DNA for the CDR3: TGTGCCAGCAGTTACCCTGCGGGAGGGCCAAATAATGAGCAGTTCTTC. Its protein is CASSYPAGGPNNEQFF.

This rearrangement joins TRBV12-3 or TRBV12-4 to TRBJ1-2; maybe TRBD1 (5 bases). The CDR3 sequence is 13 residues long. Trimming pared 1 base from V and 6 bases from J, leaving 9 bases between. The CDR3 loop reads CASSLGGGDGYTF. DNA of the CDR3: TGTGCCAGCAGTTTAGGGGGCGGAGATGGCTACACCTTC.

This clone was picked up one time. V usage is TRBV5-8 and J usage is TRBJ2-1, with TRBD1 matching over 7 bases. Germline loops: CDR1 SGHTS, CDR2 YDEGEE. The V segment lost 3 bases and the J segment 4 bases; nucleotides outside the gene matches: 4. This CDR3 spans 14 amino acids. CDR3 protein: CASSSGQWYNEQFF. The CDR3 DNA sequence: TGTGCCAGCAGCTCGGGACAGTGGTACAATGAGCAGTTCTTC. Full variable domain (remainder filled in from reference TRBV5-8 and TRBJ2-1): EAGVTQSPTHLIKTRGQQATLRCSPISGHTSVYWYQQALGLGLQFLLWYDEGEERNRGNFPPRFSGRQFPNYSSELNVNALELEDSALYLCASSSGQWYNEQFFGPGTRLTVL.

The chain combines TRBV6-5 with TRBJ1-4; tentatively, D is TRBD1 (6 bases). Per germline, CDR1 MNHEY and CDR2 SVGAGI. Trimming took off 6 bases at V and 8 bases at J, with 16 bases between the two ends. The CDR3 is made up of 14 amino acids. CDR3 DNA sequence: TGTGCCAGCAGAGGAGCAGGGGCAGGGGAAAAACTGTTTTTT. Translation gives CASRGAGAGEKLFF.

The chain joins TRBV28 to TRBJ2-3; TRBD2 aligns across 14 bases. The CDR3 extends over 18 amino acids. V trimming: 3 bases; J trimming: 6 bases; junction bases outside the gene matches: 11. The germline gives CDR1 MDHEN, CDR2 SYDVKM. The DNA for the CDR3 is TGTGCCAGCAGTTTCCCGCCCTGGACTAGCGGGGGGTCGGATACGCAGTATTTT. Encoded protein: CASSFPPWTSGGSDTQYF.

This chain links TRBV4-2 with TRBJ1-3; D unresolved. Germline V lookup: CDR1 LGHNA, CDR2 YNFKEQ. This CDR3 contains 14 residues. Trimming removed 0 bases from V and 0 bases from J, with 3 bases in between. CDR3 in DNA: TGTGCCAGCAGCCAAGACAGCTCTGGAAACACCATATATTTT. Its protein is CASSQDSSGNTIYF.

J is TRBJ2-7 and V is TRBV6-5; 10 bases map to TRBD2. The CDR3 sequence is 14 residues long. With V trimmed by 6 bases and J by 3 bases, 5 bases remained unmatched. From germline, CDR1 is MNHEY and CDR2 SVGAGI. CDR3 loop: CASSQREGNYEQYF. Here the CDR3 DNA reads TGTGCCAGCAGCCAGCGGGAGGGGAACTACGAGCAGTACTTC.

V is TRBV29-1 and J is TRBJ1-1; D ambiguous. V lost 6 bases to trimming and J lost 2 bases, with 13 bases between them. The V gene's germline CDR1 is SQVTM and CDR2 ANQGSEA. The CDR3 is 13 residues long. CDR3 residues: CSVPNPGNTEAFF. As DNA, the CDR3 is TGCAGCGTCCCCAATCCGGGAAACACTGAAGCTTTCTTT.

The CDR3 coding sequence is TGTGCCTGGAGTGTACTAGGACCGGCCGGGGAGCTGTTTTTT. This gives the protein CAWSVLGPAGELFF. This chain connects TRBV30 to TRBJ2-2, with D perhaps matching TRBD2 (5 bases). This CDR3 contains 14 residues. Trimming took 0 bases from V and 6 from J, leaving 11 bases between them. Germline CDR1 is GTSNPN and CDR2 is SVGIG (reference sequence).

This chain joins TRBV2 and TRBJ2-7, with 9 bases fitting TRBD1. Germline V lookup: CDR1 SNHLY, CDR2 FYNNEI. CDR3 length: 14 residues. J lost 3 bases, V lost 4 bases, and 4 bases had no gene match. The CDR3 sequence is CASSAPGQGYEQYV. The CDR3, as DNA: TGTGCCAGCAGTGCACCGGGACAGGGCTACGAGCAGTACGTC.

In its sample, this clone was seen once. This sequence joins TRBV5-4 and TRBJ2-6; TRBD1 is a possible D gene (6 bases). The germline V gene encodes CDR1 SGHNT and CDR2 YYREEE (reference sequence). The CDR3 contains 16 residues. V lost 5 bases to trimming and J lost 0 bases, with 12 bases between them. CDR3 sequence reads: CASSAGQSSGANVLTF. The CDR3 DNA follows: TGTGCCAGCAGTGCCGGACAGAGCTCTGGGGCCAACGTCCTGACTTTC. Combining the CDR3 with reference TRBV5-4 and TRBJ2-6 gives the whole variable domain ETGVTQSPTHLIKTRGQQVTLRCSSQSGHNTVSWYQQALGQGPQFIFQYYREEENGRGNFPPRFSGLQFPNYSSELNVNALELDDSALYLCASSAGQSSGANVLTFGAGSRLTVL.

Within the sample, this clone is medium-sized (0.01 to 0.1%). The chain couples TRBV6-2 or TRBV6-3 to TRBJ1-5; no clear D gene. The CDR3 runs to 13 residues. Germline V gene data show CDR1 as MNHEY and CDR2 as SVGEGT. Trimming removed 2 bases from V and 6 bases from J, with 8 bases in between. Here the CDR3 DNA reads TGTGCCAGCAGTTACATTCCCAGTCAGCCCCAGCATTTT. This codes for CASSYIPSQPQHF.

Concerning this clone itself: The same CDR3 can be traced to other DNA sequences in this sample. The genes are TRBV4-2 and TRBJ1-5; D ambiguous. The germline CDR1 and CDR2 sequences are LGHNA and YNFKEQ. V was pared by 0 bases and J by 7 bases, with 7 bases between. CDR3 length equals 13 residues. The CDR3 sequence: CASSQDMSQPQHF. The CDR3 DNA reads TGTGCCAGCAGCCAAGATATGAGCCAGCCCCAGCATTTT.

This clone was observed a handful of times. This chain joins TRBV19 and TRBJ1-6; 7 nucleotides match TRBD1. V shed 5 bases and J 4 bases; nucleotides not matched to a gene: 5. Germline CDR1 LNHDA, CDR2 SQIVND (reference sequence). The CDR3 is 15 residues long. Here the CDR3 DNA reads TGTGCCAGTAGTGCAGAGGGGGCGTATAATTCACCCCTCCACTTT. As protein: CASSAEGAYNSPLHF.

This clone showed up just a few times. The rearrangement uses TRBV19 and TRBJ1-1; 8 nucleotides match TRBD1. V shed 4 bases and J 5 bases; nucleotides not matched to a gene: 6. Germline V CDR1 and CDR2: LNHDA, SQIVND (reference sequence). This CDR3 region has 14 residues. CDR3: CASSRQGLGTEAFF. CDR3 DNA sequence: TGTGCCAGTAGTAGACAGGGGTTAGGGACTGAAGCTTTCTTT.

About this clone itself: At one end the junction does not follow the germline gene, possibly because of a read error. J is TRBJ2-2 and V is TRBV3-1 (or the pseudogene TRBV3-2); 12 bases line up with TRBD1. This CDR3 spans 17 amino acids. Germline V CDR1 and CDR2: LGHDT, YNNKEL (reference sequence). For the CDR3, the DNA is TGTGCCAGCAGTCAAGGGGGACAGGGGGCGAGCACCGGGGAGCTGTTTTTT. Protein product: CASSQGGQGASTGELFF.

The gene calls are TRBV14 and TRBJ2-6; D remains ambiguous. Germline loops: CDR1 SGHDN, CDR2 FVKESK. This CDR3 contains 19 residues. Trimming removed 4 bases from V and 2 bases from J, with 21 bases in between. DNA for the CDR3: TGTGCCAGCAGCCGGCTGGCCGGGTCAGCCAAAGCTGGGGCCAACGTCCTGACTTTC. Translated, it gives CASSRLAGSAKAGANVLTF. The full variable domain, its missing parts supplied by reference TRBV14 and TRBJ2-6, is EAGVTQFPSHSVIEKGQTVTLRCDPISGHDNLYWYRRVMGKEIKFLLHFVKESKQDESGMPNNRFLAERTGGTYSTLKVQPAELEDSGVYFCASSRLAGSAKAGANVLTFGAGSRLTVL.

The rearrangement uses TRBV5-3 and TRBJ2-5; weak D call: TRBD2 (5 bases). TRBV5-3 is identified as an open reading frame with a role that is uncertain. This CDR3 spans 14 amino acids. V dropped 3 bases and J dropped 2 bases, with 11 bases sitting between them. The CDR3: CARSSWRGQETQYF. DNA for the CDR3: TGTGCCAGAAGCTCTTGGAGAGGGCAAGAGACCCAGTACTTC.